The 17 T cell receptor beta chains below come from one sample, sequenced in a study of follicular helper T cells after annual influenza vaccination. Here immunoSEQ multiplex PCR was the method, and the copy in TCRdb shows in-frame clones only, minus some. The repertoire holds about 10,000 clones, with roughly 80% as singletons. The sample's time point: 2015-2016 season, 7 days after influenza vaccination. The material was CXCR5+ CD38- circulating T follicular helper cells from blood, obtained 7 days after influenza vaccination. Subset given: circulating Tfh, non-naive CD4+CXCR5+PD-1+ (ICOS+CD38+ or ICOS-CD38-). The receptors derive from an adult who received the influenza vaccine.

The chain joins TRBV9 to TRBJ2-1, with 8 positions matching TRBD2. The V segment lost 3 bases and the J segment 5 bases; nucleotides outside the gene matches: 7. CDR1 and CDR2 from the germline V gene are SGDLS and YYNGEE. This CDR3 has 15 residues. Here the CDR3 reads CASSAIPGLDNEQFF. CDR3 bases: TGTGCCAGCAGCGCAATCCCGGGACTAGACAATGAGCAGTTCTTC.

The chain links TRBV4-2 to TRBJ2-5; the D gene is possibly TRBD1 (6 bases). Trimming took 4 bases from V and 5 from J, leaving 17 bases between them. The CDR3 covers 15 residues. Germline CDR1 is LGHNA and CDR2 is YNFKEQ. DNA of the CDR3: TGTGCCAGCAGCCCCTGGACAGACCCAGAGGAGACCCAGTACTTC. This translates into CASSPWTDPEETQYF.

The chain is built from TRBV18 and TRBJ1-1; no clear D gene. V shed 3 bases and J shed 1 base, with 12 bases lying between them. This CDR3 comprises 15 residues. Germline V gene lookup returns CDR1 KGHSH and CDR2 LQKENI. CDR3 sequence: CASSPQRASNTEAFF. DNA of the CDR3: TGTGCCAGCTCACCGCAAAGGGCCTCGAACACTGAAGCTTTCTTT.

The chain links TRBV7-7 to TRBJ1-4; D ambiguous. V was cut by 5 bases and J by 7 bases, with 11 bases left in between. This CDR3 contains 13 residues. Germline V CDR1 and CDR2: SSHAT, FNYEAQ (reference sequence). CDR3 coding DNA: TGTGCCAGCAGCCGGTCGCAGTCTGAAAAACTGTTTTTT. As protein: CASSRSQSEKLFF.

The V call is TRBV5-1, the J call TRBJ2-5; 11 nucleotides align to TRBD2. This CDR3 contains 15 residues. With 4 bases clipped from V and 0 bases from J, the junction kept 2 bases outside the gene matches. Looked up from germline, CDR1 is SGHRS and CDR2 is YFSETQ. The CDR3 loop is CASSPGLADQETQYF. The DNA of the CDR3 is TGCGCCAGCAGCCCGGGACTAGCGGACCAAGAGACCCAGTACTTC.

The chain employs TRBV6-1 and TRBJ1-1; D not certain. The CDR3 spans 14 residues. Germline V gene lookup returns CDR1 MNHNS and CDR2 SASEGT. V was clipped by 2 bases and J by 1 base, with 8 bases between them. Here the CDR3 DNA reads TGTGCCAGCAGTGAACGGGGATCGAACACTGAAGCTTTCTTT. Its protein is CASSERGSNTEAFF.

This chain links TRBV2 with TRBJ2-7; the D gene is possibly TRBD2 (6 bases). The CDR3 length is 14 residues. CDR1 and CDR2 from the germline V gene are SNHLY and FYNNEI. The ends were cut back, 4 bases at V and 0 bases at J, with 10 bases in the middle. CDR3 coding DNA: TGTGCCAGCAGTGTTGGAGGGAGCTCCTACGAGCAGTACTTC. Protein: CASSVGGSSYEQYF.

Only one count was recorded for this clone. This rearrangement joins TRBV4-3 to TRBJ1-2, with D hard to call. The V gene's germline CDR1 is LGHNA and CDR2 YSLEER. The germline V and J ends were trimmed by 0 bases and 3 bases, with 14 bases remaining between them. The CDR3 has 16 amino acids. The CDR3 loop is CASSQDRTVLYYGYTF. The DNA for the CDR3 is TGCGCCAGCAGCCAAGATCGAACAGTTTTATACTATGGCTACACCTTC.

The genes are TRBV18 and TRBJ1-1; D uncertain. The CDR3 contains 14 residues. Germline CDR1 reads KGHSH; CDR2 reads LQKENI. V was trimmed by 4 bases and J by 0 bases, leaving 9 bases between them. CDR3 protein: CASSLGSMNTEAFF. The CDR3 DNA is TGTGCCAGCTCACTGGGGTCGATGAACACTGAAGCTTTCTTT.

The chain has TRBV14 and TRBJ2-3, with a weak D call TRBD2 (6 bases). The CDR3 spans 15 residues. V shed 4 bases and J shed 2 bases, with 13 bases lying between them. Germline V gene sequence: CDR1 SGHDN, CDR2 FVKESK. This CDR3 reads CASSRPGAHTDTQYF. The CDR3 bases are TGTGCCAGCAGCCGTCCGGGAGCTCACACAGATACGCAGTATTTT.

In nucleotides, the CDR3 is TGTGCCAGCAGTCCGACAGGGGCCTACGAGCAGTACTTC. This translates into CASSPTGAYEQYF. The chain employs TRBV6-5 and TRBJ2-7, with 8 bases identical to TRBD1. The CDR3 contains 13 residues. V dropped 5 bases and J dropped 2; count of bases not matched to a gene: 2. The germline CDR1 and CDR2 sequences are MNHEY and SVGAGI.

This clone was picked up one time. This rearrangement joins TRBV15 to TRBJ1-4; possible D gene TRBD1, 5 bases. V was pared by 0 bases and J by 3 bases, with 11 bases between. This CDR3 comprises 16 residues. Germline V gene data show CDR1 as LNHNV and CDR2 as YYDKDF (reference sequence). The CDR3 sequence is CATSRDWGSSNEKLFF. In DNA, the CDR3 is TGTGCCACCAGCAGAGATTGGGGGAGTTCTAATGAAAAACTGTTTTTT.

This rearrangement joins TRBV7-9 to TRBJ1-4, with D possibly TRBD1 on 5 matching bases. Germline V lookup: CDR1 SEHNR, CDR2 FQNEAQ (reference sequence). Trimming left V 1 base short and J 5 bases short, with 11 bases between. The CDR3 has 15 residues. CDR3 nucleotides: TGTGCCAGCAGCTTAGGGGGACTGAACAATGAAAAACTGTTTTTT. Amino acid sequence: CASSLGGLNNEKLFF.

CDR3 bases: TGTGCCAGCAGCTGGTCAGGGGGACGTGAAAAACTGTTTTTT. Protein product: CASSWSGGREKLFF. The V and J genes are TRBV5-5 and TRBJ1-4; the match to TRBD1 covers 7 bases. The CDR3 runs 14 residues. The germline gives CDR1 SGHKS, CDR2 YYEKEE (reference sequence). V shed 3 bases, J shed 7 bases, and the junction held 6 bases outside the gene matches.

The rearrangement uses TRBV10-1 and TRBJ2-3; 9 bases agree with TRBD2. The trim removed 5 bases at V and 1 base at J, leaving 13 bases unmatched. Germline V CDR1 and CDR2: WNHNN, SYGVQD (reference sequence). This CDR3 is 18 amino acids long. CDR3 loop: CASSRGTSGLLRTDTQYF. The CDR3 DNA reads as TGCGCCAGCAGTCGAGGAACTAGCGGGCTTCTGCGCACAGATACGCAGTATTTT.

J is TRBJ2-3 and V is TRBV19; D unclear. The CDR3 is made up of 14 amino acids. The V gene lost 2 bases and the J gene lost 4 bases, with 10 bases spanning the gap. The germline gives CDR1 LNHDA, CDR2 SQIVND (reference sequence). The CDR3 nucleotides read TGTGCCAGTAGTATAAGCCCCCCGCCAGATACGCAGTATTTT. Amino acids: CASSISPPPDTQYF.

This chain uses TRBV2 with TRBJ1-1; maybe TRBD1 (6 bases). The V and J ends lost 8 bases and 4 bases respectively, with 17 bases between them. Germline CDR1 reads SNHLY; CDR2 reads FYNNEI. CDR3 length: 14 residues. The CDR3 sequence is CASGTGFRSTEAFF. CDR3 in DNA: TGTGCCAGCGGAACAGGGTTTAGGAGCACTGAAGCTTTCTTT.